This T cell receptor beta chain stems from a study of monozygotic twins with inflammatory bowel disease. Study conclusions and caveats: No difference in repertoire similarity was seen between concordant and discordant twins, possibly because power was limited. Compared with healthy co-twins, IBD patients showed reduced TCRbeta repertoire diversity by inverse Simpson.

The CDR3 loop spans 13 amino acids. Germline lookup yields CDR1 DFQATT and CDR2 SNEGSKA (reference sequence). The authors used around 3,500 ng of total RNA per TCR library. TCRdb re-called the 5' RACE reads; every CDR3 protein appears as one record, without DNA. Reported are around 370,000 distinct CDR3 sequences; the ten largest clones contain 2.6%. Of note for this clonotype: The antigen remains unidentified.

This TCR was recovered from a human donor with ulcerative colitis or Crohn's disease, or a healthy co-twin of an affected twin (not recorded which). The rearrangement joins TRBV20-1 to TRBJ2-7; absent DNA, TCRdb's TRBD2 call cannot be checked. The sequenced sample was blood. Here the CDR3 reads CSASEAPFSEQYF.